These 7 T cell receptor beta chains came from one sample sequenced in a study of technical replicates of blood from a few donors. The assay was immunoSEQ multiplex PCR, and TCRdb's table has in-frame clones only and misses some. Among about 83,000 clones listed, approximately 96% were seen once. Sequenced: T cells isolated from PBMCs. The origin of the receptors is a human donor in good health.

This sequence joins TRBV19 and TRBJ2-1; 7 nucleotides line up with TRBD2. V lost 3 bases and J lost 1; bases outside the gene matches: 9. The CDR3 length is 17 residues. CDR1 is LNHDA and CDR2 is SQIVND in the germline V gene (reference sequence). CDR3 nucleotide sequence: TGTGCCAGTAGTATCCCTCCGTGGCGGGAGTCCTACAATGAGCAGTTCTTC. Encoded protein: CASSIPPWRESYNEQFF.

The rearrangement links TRBV28 to TRBJ2-2; the D is unclear. Trimming removed 3 bases from V and 4 bases from J, with 15 bases in between. The CDR3 has 16 amino acids. Per the germline V gene, CDR1 is MDHEN and CDR2 is SYDVKM. CDR3 nucleotides: TGTGCCAGCAGTTTCAATAAAATCGGTCTCACCGGGGAGCTGTTTTTT. The encoded protein is CASSFNKIGLTGELFF.

This CDR3 is CASSLIGGRPHEQYF. The DNA of the CDR3 is TGCGCCAGCAGCTTAATAGGCGGGAGGCCGCACGAGCAGTACTTC. This chain uses TRBV5-1 with TRBJ2-7, with 8 bases fitting TRBD2. V shed 2 bases, J shed 5 bases, and the junction held 9 bases outside the gene matches. The CDR3 is 15 amino acids. The germline V gene encodes CDR1 SGHRS and CDR2 YFSETQ.

V gene TRBV27 combines with J gene TRBJ2-5, with TRBD2 identical over 13 bases. The CDR3 totals 15 residues. With 6 bases clipped from V and 2 bases from J, the junction kept 3 bases outside the gene matches. CDR1 and CDR2 (germline): MNHEY, SMNVEV (reference sequence). This chain's CDR3 is CASSGTSGDQETQYF. CDR3 in DNA: TGTGCCAGCAGCGGGACTAGCGGGGATCAAGAGACCCAGTACTTC.

The chain has TRBV29-1 and TRBJ2-7, with a possible D match to TRBD2 (5 bases). The CDR3 consists of 11 residues. Trimming removed 6 bases at V and 3 bases at J, with 9 bases between. Per germline, CDR1 SQVTM and CDR2 ANQGSEA. DNA for the CDR3: TGCAGCGTCGCCGAGGGCTACGAGCAGTACTTC. This encodes CSVAEGYEQYF.

DNA for the CDR3: TGTGCCAGCAGGAAAGGGGTAGAAGCTTTCTTT. It is translated as CASRKGVEAFF. The chain has TRBV6-5 and TRBJ1-1, with D perhaps matching TRBD1 (5 bases). This CDR3 spans 11 amino acids. V lost 6 bases and J 8 bases, leaving 10 bases between the germline ends. The germline CDR1 and CDR2 sequences are MNHEY and SVGAGI.

Here the CDR3 DNA reads TGCGCCAGCAGCTTGGTGGCTAGCGGGGATACCTACGAGCAGTACTTC. Encoded protein: CASSLVASGDTYEQYF. The chain uses TRBV5-1 and TRBJ2-7; 9 bases line up with TRBD2. CDR1 SGHRS and CDR2 YFSETQ come from the germline V gene. The CDR3 contains 16 residues. With V trimmed by 0 bases and J by 2 bases, 6 bases remained unmatched.